The present T cell receptor (beta chain) was sequenced within a study of T cells in Graves' hyperthyroidism and ophthalmopathy. What was amplified from RNA transcripts were TCR beta CDR3 regions. First-round RT-PCR of the TCR CDR3 relied on the HTBI primer set. TCRdb reprocessed the multiplex PCR reads via MiXCR and lists one record per CDR3 protein. This table holds 490,000 or so distinct CDR3 sequences, about 22% found once. This clonotype was seen only a few times. This clonotype originated in an older woman with Graves' ophthalmopathy. Source material: blood.

CDR3 in amino acids: CASTIGDRVNTEAFF. The CDR3 DNA reads TGTGCCAGTACCATAGGGGACAGGGTGAACACTGAAGCTTTCTTT. V gene TRBV19 combines with J gene TRBJ1-1; 9 bases agree with TRBD1. The CDR3 spans 15 residues. Germline values: CDR1 LNHDA, CDR2 SQIVND (reference sequence). Trimming cost V 7 bases and J 0 bases; bases outside gene matches: 6. Drawing the rest from reference TRBV19 and TRBJ1-1, the complete variable domain is DGGITQSPKYLFRKEGQNVTLSCEQNLNHDAMYWYRQDPGQGLRLIYYSQIVNDFQKGDIAEGYSVSREKKESFPLTVTSAQKNPTAFYLCASTIGDRVNTEAFFGQGTRLTVV.